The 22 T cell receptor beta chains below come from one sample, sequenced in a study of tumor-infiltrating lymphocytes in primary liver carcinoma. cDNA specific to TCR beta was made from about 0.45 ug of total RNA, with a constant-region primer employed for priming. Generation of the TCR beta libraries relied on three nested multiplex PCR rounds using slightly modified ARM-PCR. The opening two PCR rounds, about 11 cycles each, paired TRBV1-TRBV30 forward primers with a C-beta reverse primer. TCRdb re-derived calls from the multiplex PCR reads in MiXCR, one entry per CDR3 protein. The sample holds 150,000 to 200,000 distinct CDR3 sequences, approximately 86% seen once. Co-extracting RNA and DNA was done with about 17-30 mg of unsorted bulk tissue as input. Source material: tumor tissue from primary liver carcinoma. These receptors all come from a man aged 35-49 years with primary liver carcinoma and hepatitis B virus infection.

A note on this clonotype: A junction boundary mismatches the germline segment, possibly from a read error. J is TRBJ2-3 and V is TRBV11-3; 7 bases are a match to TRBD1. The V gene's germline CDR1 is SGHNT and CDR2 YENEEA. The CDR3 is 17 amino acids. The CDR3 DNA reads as TGTGCCAGCGGCCCCGGGACAGAGTATGGGACGACAGATACACAGTATTTT. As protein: CASGPGTEYGTTDTQYF.

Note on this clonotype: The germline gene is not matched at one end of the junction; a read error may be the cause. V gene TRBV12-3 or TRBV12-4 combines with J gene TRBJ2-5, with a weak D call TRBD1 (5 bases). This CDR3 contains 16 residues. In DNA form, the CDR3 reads TGTGCCAGCAGCCATGAGGTTCCATGGGGCGGAGAGACCCATTACTTC. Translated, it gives CASSHEVPWGGETHYF.

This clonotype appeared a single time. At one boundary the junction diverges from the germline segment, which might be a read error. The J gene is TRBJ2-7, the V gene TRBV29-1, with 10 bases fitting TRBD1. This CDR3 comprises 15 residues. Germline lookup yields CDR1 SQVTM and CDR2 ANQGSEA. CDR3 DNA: TGCAGCGTTGAGGAACGGGACAGGGGAGTAGACGAGCAGTATTTC. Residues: CSVEERDRGVDEQYF.

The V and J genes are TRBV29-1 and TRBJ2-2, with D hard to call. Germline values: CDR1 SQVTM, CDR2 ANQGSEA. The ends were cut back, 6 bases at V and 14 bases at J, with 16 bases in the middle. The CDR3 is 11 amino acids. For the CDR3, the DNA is TGCAGCGTAAAGGGATCCGTGGAACTGTTTTTT. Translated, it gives CSVKGSVELFF.

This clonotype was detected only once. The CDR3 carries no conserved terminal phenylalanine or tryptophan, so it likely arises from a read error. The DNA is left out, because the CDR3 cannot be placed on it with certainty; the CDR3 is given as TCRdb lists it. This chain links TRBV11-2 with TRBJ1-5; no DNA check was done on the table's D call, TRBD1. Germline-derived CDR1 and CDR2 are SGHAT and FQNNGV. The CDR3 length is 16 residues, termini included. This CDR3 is CASSLKGGLTSQPPHY.

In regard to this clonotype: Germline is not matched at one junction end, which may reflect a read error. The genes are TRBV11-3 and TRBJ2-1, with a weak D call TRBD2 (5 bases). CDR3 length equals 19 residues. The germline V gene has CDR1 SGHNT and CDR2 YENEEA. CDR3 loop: CTSSLGRQETRGSYNEQFF. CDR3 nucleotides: TGTACCAGCAGCCTAGGGCGGCAGGAAACTCGGGGATCCTACAATGAGCAGTTCTTC.

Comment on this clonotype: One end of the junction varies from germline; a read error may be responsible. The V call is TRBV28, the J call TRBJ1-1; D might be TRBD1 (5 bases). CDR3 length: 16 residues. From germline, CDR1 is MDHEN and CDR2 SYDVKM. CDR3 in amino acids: CANSPRGQYISTEAFF. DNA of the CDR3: TGTGCCAACAGTCCGCGGGGCCAATACATCTCTACTGAAGCTTTCTTT.

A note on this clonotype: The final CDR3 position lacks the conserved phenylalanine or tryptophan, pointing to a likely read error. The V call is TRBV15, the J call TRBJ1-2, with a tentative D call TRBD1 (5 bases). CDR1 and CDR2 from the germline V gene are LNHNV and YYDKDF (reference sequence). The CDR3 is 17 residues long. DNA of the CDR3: TGTGTCACCAGCAGAGATCGATTTGGAGGGGCGGACTATGGCTACACCTTG. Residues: CVTSRDRFGGADYGYTL.

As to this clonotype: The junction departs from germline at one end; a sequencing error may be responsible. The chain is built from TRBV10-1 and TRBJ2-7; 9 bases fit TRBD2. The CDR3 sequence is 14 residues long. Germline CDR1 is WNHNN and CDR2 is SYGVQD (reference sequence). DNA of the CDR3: TGCGCCAGCACTGGGGAGACTAGCGGATACGAACAGTACTTC. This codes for CASTGETSGYEQYF.

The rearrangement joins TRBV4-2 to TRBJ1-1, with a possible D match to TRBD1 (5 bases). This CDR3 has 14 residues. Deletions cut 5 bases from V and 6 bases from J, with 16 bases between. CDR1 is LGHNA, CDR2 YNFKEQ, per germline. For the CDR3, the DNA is TGTGCCAGCAGCGCAAACCAGGGAGGCGCTGAAGCTTTCTTT. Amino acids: CASSANQGGAEAFF.

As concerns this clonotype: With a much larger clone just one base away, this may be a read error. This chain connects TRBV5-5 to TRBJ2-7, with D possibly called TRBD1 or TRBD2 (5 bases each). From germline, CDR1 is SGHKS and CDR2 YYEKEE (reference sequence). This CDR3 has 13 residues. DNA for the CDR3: TGTGTCAGCAGCCGGGGACGGAGCTACGAGCAGTACTTC. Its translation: CVSSRGRSYEQYF.

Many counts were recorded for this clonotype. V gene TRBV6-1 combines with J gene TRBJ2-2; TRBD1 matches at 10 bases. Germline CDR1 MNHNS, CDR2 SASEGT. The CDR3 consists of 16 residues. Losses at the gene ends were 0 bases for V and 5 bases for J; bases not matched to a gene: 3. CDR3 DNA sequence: TGTGCCAGCAGTGAAGCTCCGGGACAGGGGACCGGGGAGCTGTTTTTT. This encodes CASSEAPGQGTGELFF.

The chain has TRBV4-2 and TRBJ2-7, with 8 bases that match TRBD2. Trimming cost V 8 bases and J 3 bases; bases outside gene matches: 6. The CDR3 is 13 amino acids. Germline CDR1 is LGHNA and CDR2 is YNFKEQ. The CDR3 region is CASGISGIYEQYF. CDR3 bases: TGTGCCAGCGGCATTAGCGGGATCTACGAGCAGTACTTC.

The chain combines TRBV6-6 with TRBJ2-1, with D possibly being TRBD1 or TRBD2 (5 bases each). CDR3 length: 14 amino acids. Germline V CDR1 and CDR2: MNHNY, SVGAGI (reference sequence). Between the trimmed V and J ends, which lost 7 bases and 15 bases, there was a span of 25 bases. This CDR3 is CASNPSGGEVKLFF. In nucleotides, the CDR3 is TGTGCCAGCAACCCTAGTGGGGGAGAGGTTAAGCTGTTCTTC.

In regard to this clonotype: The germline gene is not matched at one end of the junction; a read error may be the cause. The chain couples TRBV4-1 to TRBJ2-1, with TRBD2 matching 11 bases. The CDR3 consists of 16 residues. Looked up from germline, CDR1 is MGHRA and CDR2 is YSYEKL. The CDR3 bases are TGCGCCAGTAGCCCCGAACTAGCGGGGGCTTGCAATGAGCAGTTTTTC. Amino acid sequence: CASSPELAGACNEQFF.

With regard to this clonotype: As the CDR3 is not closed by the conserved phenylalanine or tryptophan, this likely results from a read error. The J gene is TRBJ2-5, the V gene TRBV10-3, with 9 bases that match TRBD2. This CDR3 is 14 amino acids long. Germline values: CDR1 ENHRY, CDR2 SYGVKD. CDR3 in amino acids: CGISAGTSQETQYI. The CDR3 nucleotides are TGTGGCATCAGCGCCGGGACTAGCCAGGAGACCCAGTACATC.

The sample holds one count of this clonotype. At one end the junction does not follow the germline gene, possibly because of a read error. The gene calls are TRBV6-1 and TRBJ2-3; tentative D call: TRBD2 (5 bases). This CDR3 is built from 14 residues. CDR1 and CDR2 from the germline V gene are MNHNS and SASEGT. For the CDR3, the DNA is TGTGCTAGCAGTGTTGGGCTAGCAACAGATACGCAGTTTTTT. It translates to CASSVGLATDTQFF.

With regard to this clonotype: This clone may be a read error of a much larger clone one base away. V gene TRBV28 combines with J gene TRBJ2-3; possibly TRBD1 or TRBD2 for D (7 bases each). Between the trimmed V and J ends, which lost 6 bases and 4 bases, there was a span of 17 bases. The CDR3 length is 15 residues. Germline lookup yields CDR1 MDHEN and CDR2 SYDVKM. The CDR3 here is CASSRGGSTADTQYF. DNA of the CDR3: TGTGCCAGCAGCAGGGGGGGTTCGACGGCAGATACGCAGTATTTT. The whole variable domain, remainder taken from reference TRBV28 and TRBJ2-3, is DVKVTQSSRYLVKRTGEKVFLECVQDMDHENMFWYRQDPGLGLRLIYFSYDVKMKEKGDIPEGYSVSREKKERFSLILESASTNQTSMYLCASSRGGSTADTQYFGPGTRLTVL.

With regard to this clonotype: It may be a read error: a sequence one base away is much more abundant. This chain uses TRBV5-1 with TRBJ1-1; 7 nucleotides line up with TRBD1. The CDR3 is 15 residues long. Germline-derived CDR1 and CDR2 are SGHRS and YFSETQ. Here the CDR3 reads CASSTEQGKNTETFF. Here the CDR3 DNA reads TGCGCCAGCAGCACCGAACAGGGGAAGAACACTGAAACTTTCTTT.

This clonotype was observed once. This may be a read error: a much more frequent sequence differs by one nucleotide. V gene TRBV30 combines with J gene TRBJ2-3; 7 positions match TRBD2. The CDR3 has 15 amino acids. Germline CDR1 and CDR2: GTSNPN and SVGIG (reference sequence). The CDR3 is CAWSVASGMTDTQFF. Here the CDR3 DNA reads TGTGCCTGGAGTGTGGCCAGCGGGATGACAGATACGCAGTTTTTT.

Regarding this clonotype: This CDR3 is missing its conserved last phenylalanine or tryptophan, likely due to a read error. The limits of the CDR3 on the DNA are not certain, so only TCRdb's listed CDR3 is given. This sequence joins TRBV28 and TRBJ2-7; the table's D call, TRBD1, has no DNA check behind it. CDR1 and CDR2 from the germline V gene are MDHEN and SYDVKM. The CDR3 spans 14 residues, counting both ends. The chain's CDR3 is CASSPLADQRVECI.

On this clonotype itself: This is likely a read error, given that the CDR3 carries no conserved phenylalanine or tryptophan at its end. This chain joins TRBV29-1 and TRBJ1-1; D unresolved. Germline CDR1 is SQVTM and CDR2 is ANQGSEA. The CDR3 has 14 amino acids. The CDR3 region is CSIELGLMNTGAFL. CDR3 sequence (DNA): TGCAGCATTGAACTTGGCCTCATGAACACTGGAGCTTTCCTT.